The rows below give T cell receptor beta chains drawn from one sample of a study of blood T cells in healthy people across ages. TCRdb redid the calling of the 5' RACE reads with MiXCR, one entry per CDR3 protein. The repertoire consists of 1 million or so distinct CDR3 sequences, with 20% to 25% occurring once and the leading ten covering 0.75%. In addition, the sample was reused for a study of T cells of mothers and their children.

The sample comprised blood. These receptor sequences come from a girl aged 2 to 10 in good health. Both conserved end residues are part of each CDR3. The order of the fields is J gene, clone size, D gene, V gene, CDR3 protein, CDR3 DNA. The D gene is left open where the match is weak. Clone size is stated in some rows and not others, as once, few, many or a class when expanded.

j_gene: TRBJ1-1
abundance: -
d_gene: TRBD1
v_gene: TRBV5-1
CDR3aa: CASSLENRGFDEAFF
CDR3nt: TGCGCCAGCAGCTTGGAAAACAGGGGATTCGATGAAGCTTTCTTT

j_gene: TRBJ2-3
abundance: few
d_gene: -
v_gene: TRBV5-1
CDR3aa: CASSNDRTDTQYF
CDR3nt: TGCGCCAGCAGCAACGACCGCACAGATACGCAGTATTTT

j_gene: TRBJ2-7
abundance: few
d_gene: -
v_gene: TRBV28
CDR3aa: CASSPLISGRYF
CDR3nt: TGTGCCAGCAGTCCCTTAATCTCGGGGCGGTACTTC

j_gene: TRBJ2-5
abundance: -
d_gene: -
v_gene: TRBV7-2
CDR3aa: CASRPRGLRETQYF
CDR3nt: TGTGCCAGCAGACCCAGGGGTCTCCGAGAGACCCAGTACTTC

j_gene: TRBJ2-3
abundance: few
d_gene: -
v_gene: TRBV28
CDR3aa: CASSILGQRGVGDAQYF
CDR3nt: TGTGCCAGCAGCATCCTTGGACAAAGAGGGGTTGGAGATGCGCAGTATTTT

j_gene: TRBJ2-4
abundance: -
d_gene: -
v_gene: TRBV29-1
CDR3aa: CSVVKGLAKNIQYF
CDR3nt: TGCAGCGTTGTAAAGGGTTTAGCCAAAAACATTCAGTACTTC

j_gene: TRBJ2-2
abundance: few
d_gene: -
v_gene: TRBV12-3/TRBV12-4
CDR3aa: CASNIQGSGELFF
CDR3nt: TGTGCCAGCAATATCCAGGGATCCGGGGAGCTGTTTTTT

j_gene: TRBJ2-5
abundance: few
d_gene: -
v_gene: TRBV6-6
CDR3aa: CASSYYGGNPQETQYF
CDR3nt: TGTGCCAGCAGTTACTATGGCGGTAACCCTCAAGAGACCCAGTACTTC

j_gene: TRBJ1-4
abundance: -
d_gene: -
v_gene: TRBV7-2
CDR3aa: CASSRWPTNEKLFF
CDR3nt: TGTGCCAGCAGCCGTTGGCCAACTAATGAAAAACTGTTTTTT

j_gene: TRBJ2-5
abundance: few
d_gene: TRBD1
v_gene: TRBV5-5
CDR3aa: CASSLEGGRDLWIETQYF
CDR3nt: TGTGCCAGCAGCTTGGAAGGGGGCAGGGATCTTTGGATAGAGACCCAGTACTTC

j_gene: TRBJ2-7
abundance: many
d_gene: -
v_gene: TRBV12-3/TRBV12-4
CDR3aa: CASSEGGGYEQYF
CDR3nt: TGTGCCAGCAGTGAAGGGGGGGGATACGAGCAGTACTTC

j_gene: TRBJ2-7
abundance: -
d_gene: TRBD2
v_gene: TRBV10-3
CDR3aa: CAISDRLASYEQYF
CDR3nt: TGTGCCATCAGTGATCGACTAGCTTCCTACGAGCAGTACTTC

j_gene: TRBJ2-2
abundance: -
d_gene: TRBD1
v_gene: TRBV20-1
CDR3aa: CSAHRGVTGELFF
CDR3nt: TGCAGTGCGCACAGGGGTGTCACCGGGGAGCTGTTTTTT

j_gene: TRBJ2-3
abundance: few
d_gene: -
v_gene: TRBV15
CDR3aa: CATSREGPRGTDTQYF
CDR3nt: TGTGCCACCAGCAGAGAGGGCCCGCGCGGCACAGATACGCAGTATTTT

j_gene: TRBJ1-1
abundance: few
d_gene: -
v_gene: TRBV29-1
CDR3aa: CSVEGRAYTEAFF
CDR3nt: TGCAGCGTGGAGGGAAGGGCCTACACTGAAGCTTTCTTT

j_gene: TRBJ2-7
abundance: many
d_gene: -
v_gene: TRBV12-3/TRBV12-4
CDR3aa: CASSSSGEQYF
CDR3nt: TGTGCCAGCAGTTCCAGCGGCGAGCAGTACTTC

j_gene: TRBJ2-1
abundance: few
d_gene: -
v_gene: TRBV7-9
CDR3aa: CASSQQVQSQFF
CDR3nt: TGTGCCAGCAGCCAACAGGTTCAGTCACAGTTCTTC

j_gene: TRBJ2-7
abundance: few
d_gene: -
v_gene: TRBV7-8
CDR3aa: CASSLRIGLPYEQYF
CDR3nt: TGTGCCAGCAGCTTGAGGATTGGGCTGCCCTACGAGCAGTACTTC

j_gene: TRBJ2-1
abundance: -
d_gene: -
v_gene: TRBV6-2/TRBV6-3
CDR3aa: CASSYWLADEQFF
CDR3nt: TGTGCCAGCAGTTATTGGCTAGCAGATGAGCAGTTCTTC

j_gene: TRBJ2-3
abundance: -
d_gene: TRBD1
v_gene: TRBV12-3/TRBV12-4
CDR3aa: CASSLQGFTDTQYF
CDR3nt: TGTGCCAGCAGTCTACAGGGGTTCACAGATACGCAGTATTTT

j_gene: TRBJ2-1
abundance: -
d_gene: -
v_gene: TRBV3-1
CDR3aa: CASSQSSALANNEQFF
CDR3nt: TGTGCCAGCAGCCAATCTAGCGCCCTCGCCAACAATGAGCAGTTCTTC

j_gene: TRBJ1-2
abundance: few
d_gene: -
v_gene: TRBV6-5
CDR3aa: CASSSHFNYGYTF
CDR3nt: TGTGCCAGCAGTTCCCACTTTAACTATGGCTACACCTTC

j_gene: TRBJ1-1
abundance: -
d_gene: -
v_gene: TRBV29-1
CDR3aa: CSVAPGEAFF
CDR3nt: TGCAGCGTCGCCCCGGGGGAAGCTTTCTTT

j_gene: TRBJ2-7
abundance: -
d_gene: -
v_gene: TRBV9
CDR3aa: CASSVGPSRGNYEQYF
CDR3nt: TGTGCCAGCAGCGTAGGCCCGTCGAGAGGGAACTACGAGCAGTACTTC

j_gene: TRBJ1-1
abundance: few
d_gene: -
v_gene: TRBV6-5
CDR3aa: CASSYANGVGEEAFF
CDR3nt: TGTGCCAGCAGTTACGCCAATGGGGTGGGGGAAGAAGCTTTCTTT

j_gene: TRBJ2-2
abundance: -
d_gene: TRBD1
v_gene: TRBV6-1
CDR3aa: CASSNPRDRGISGELFF
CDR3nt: TGTGCCAGCTCAAACCCCCGGGACAGGGGGATTTCCGGGGAGCTGTTTTTT

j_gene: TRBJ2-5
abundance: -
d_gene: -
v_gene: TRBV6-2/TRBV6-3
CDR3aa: CASSYSLGGGPGETQYF
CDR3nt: TGTGCCAGCAGTTACAGTCTGGGAGGTGGCCCGGGGGAGACCCAGTACTTC

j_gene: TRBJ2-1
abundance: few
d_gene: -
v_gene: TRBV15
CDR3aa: CATSRDGGDEQFF
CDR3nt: TGTGCCACCAGCAGAGATGGCGGGGATGAGCAGTTCTTC

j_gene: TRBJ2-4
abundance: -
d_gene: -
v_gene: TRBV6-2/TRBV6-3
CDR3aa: CASSYGGRDIQYF
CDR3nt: TGTGCCAGCAGTTACGGTGGAAGGGACATTCAGTACTTC

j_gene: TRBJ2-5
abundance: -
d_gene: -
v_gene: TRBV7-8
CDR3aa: CASKGDVRGETQYF
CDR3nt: TGTGCCAGCAAAGGGGACGTCCGAGGAGAGACCCAGTACTTC

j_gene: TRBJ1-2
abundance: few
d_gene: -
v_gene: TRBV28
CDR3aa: CASSPRTAYGYTF
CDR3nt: TGTGCCAGCAGTCCCCGGACAGCTTATGGCTACACCTTC

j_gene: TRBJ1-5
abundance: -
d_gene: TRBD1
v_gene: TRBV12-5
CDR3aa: CASVSRGGKLGNQPQHF
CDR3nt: TGTGCTAGTGTCAGCCGAGGGGGCAAGTTAGGCAATCAGCCCCAGCATTTT

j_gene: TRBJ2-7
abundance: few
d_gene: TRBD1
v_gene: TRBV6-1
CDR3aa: CASIGENRDRGSYEQYF
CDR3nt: TGTGCCAGCATAGGGGAAAACCGGGACAGGGGATCCTACGAGCAGTACTTC

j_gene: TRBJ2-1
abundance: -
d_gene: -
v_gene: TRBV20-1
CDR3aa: CSASLKGGPYNEQFF
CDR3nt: TGCAGTGCTTCATTAAAGGGGGGCCCCTACAATGAGCAGTTCTTC

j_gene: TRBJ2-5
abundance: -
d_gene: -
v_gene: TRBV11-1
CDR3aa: CASSLPFARGQETQYF
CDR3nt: TGTGCCAGCAGCTTACCCTTTGCGAGGGGGCAAGAGACCCAGTACTTC

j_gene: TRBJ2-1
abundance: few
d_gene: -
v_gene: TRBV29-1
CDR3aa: CSVGTVELF
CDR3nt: TGCAGCGTTGGGACCGTGGAGCTCTTC

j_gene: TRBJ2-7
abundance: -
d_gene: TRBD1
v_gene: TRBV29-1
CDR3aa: CSVETNTGESYEQYF
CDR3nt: TGCAGCGTTGAAACAAATACAGGGGAATCCTACGAGCAGTACTTC

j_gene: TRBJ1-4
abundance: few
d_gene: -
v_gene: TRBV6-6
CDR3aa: CASWGSGTVFLRELFF
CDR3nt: TGTGCCAGCTGGGGTTCCGGGACGGTCTTTTTGCGGGAACTGTTTTTT

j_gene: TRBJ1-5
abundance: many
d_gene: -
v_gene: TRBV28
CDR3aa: CASSLIGSNQPQHF
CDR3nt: TGTGCCAGCAGTTTAATTGGTAGCAATCAGCCCCAGCATTTT

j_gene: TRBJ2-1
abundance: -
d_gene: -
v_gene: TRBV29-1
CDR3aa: CSVLQLLSMVRDEQFF
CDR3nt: TGCAGCGTACTTCAATTGTTGTCTATGGTCCGCGATGAGCAGTTCTTC

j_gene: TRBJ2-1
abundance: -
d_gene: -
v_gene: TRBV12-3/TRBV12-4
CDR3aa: CASSQSGVKNEQFF
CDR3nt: TGTGCCAGCAGCCAGTCCGGGGTTAAAAATGAGCAGTTCTTC

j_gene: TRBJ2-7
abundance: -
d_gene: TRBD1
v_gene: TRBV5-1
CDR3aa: CASSFGQGAHEQYF
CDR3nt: TGCGCCAGCAGCTTCGGGCAGGGGGCCCACGAGCAGTACTTC

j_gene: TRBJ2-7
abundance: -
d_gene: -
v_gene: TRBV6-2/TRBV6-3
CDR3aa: CASSYSGPGAGIYSYEQYF
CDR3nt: TGTGCCAGCAGTTACTCGGGGCCCGGGGCGGGGATCTACTCCTACGAGCAGTACTTC

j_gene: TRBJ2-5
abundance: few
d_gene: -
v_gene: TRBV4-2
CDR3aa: CASSQEVGQQETQYF
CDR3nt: TGTGCCAGCAGCCAAGAAGTGGGGCAACAAGAGACCCAGTACTTC

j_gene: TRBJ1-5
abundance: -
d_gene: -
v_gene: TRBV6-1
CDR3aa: CASSIAQQPQHF
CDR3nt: TGTGCCAGCAGCATTGCCCAACAGCCCCAGCATTTT

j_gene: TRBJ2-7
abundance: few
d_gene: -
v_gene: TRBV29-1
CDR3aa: CSAGTWEPTYEQYF
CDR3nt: TGCAGCGCCGGAACTTGGGAACCTACTTACGAGCAGTACTTC

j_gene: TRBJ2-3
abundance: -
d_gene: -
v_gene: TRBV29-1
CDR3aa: CSGAGGPLFSTDTQYF
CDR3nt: TGCAGCGGTGCTGGCGGACCCCTGTTTAGCACAGATACGCAGTATTTT

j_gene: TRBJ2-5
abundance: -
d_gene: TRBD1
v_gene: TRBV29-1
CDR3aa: CSVIDRGAQETQYF
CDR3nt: TGCAGCGTTATTGACAGGGGGGCTCAAGAGACCCAGTACTTC

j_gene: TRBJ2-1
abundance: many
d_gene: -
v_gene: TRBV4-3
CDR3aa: CASSQDPLDNEQFF
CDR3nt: TGCGCCAGCAGCCAAGATCCCCTAGACAATGAGCAGTTCTTC

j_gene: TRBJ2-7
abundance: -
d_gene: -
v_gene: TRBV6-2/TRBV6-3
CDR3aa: CASSRWGAYEQYF
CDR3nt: TGTGCCAGCAGCAGATGGGGAGCCTACGAGCAGTACTTC

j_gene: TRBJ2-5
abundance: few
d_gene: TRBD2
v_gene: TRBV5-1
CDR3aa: CASSFDGTSGDQETQYF
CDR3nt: TGCGCCAGCAGCTTCGATGGGACTAGCGGGGATCAAGAGACCCAGTACTTC

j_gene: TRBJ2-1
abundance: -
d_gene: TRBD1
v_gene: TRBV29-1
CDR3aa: CSPWTGTGNEQFF
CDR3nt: TGCAGCCCCTGGACAGGGACTGGGAATGAGCAGTTCTTC

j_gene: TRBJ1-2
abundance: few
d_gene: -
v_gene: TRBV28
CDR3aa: CASSLKFYGCTF
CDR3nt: TGTGCCAGCAGTTTAAAGTTCTATGGCTGCACCTTC

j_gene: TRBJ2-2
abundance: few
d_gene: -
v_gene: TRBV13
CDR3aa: CASRAQVTGELFF
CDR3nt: TGCGCCAGCAGGGCGCAGGTAACCGGGGAGCTGTTTTTT

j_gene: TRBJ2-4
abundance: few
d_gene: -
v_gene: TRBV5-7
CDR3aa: CASSLGTWTNIQYF
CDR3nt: TGTGCCAGCAGCCTGGGGACGTGGACAAACATCCAGTACTTC